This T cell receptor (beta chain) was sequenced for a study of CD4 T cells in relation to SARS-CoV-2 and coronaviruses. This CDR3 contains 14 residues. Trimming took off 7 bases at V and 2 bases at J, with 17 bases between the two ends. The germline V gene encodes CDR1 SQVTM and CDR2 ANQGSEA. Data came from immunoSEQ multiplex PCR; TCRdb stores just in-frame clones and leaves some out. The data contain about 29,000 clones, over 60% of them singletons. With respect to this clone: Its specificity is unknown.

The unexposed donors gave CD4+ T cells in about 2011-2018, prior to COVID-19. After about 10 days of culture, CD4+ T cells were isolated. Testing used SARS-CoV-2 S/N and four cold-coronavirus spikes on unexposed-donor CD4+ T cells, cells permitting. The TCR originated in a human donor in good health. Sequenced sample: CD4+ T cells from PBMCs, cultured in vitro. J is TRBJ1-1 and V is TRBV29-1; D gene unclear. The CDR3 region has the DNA TGCAGCGCTGGAGTCTCCGGGAGCAACACTGAAGCTTTCTTT. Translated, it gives CSAGVSGSNTEAFF. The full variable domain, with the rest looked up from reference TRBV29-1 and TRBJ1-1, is SAVISQKPSRDICQRGTSLTIQCQVDSQVTMMFWYRQQPGQSLTLIATANQGSEATYESGFVIDKFPISRPNLTFSTLTVSNMSPEDSSIYLCSAGVSGSNTEAFFGQGTRLTVV.